This T cell receptor (beta chain) was obtained from a study of tumor-infiltrating lymphocytes in primary liver carcinoma. Between about 19 and 34 mg of unsorted bulk tissue served as the source from which RNA and DNA were co-extracted. Many counts were recorded for this clonotype. A primer matching the constant region was used to make TCR beta cDNA from approximately 500 ng of total RNA. Slightly modified ARM-PCR with three nested multiplex PCR rounds yielded TCR beta libraries. Both of the initial two PCR rounds ran for about 9 cycles and employed TRBV1-TRBV30 forward primers alongside a C-beta reverse primer. TCRdb independently ran MiXCR on the multiplex PCR reads; one entry per CDR3 protein. This table holds 90,000 to 150,000 distinct CDR3 sequences, approximately 71% found once. From germline, CDR1 is MNHEY and CDR2 SVGAGI. This CDR3 has 14 amino acids. Trimming took 4 bases from V and 3 from J, leaving 13 bases between them.

This clonotype was obtained from a woman between 55 and 75 years old with primary liver carcinoma and hepatitis B virus infection. The chain combines TRBV6-5 with TRBJ2-7; D could derive from TRBD1 or TRBD2 (5 bases each). Sequencing input: tumor-adjacent normal liver tissue. The CDR3 spells CASSSGPGRYEQYF. In DNA, the CDR3 is TGTGCCAGCAGTTCGGGACCCGGTCGCTACGAGCAGTACTTC.